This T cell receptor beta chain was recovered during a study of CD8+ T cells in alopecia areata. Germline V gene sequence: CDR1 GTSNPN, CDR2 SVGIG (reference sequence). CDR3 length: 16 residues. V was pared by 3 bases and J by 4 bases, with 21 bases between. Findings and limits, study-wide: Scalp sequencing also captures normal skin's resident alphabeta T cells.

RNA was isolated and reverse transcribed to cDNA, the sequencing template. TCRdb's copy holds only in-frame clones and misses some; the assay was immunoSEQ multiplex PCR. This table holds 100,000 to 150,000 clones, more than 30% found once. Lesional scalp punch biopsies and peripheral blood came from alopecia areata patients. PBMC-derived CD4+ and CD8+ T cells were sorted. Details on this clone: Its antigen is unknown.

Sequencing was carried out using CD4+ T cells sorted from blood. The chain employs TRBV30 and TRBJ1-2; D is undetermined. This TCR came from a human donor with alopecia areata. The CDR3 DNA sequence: TGTGCCTGGAGCCGGAGGGCCAGGACGGAGTTCTATGGCTACACCTTC. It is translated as CAWSRRARTEFYGYTF.